This T cell receptor (beta chain) was profiled in a study of Tregs in tolerant kidney transplant recipients. Turning to the study itself: A 3-day belatacept mixed lymphocyte reaction, sometimes plus 5-day graft donor restimulation, preceded CD4+CD25+CD127- sorting. Antibodies separated recipient from donor cells.

This CDR3 contains 13 residues. Trimming left V 6 bases short and J 2 bases short, with 11 bases between. Per germline, CDR1 SNHLY and CDR2 FYNNEI. About this clone: Antigen: not known.

Study-wide results and caveats: This study did not directly address biological reproducibility. Tregs expanded with activated donor B cells seemed most donor-specific.

Assay: immunoSEQ multiplex PCR; the TCRdb copy retains only in-frame clones and omits some. The table shows about 16,000 clones, with less than 80% occurring only once. This chain connects TRBV2 to TRBJ2-7, with a weak D call TRBD2 (5 bases). The receptor was derived from a human donor in good health. The sample consisted of Tregs from blood cultured with allogeneic cells. CDR3 sequence: CASRKTGAYEQYF. The CDR3 DNA reads as TGTGCCAGCAGGAAAACCGGGGCCTACGAGCAGTACTTC.